This T cell receptor beta chain was found in a study of T cell repertoires in cytomegalovirus infection. Overall study context: A matching HLA type, together with CMV infection, was signaled by public TCR beta signatures. Points from the study as a whole: The cumulative frequency of public TCR beta families identified carriers of CMV plus the relevant HLA. Predominance within the ex vivo response was attributable to HLA-C-restricted CMV-specific TCR beta clonotypes.

Each CDR3 protein gets one entry after TCRdb re-called the reads with MiXCR. The data contain roughly 150,000 distinct CDR3 sequences, about a quarter of them singletons. Germline values: CDR1 MDHEN, CDR2 SYDVKM. Trimming pared 8 bases from V and 2 bases from J, leaving 13 bases between. The CDR3 is 13 amino acids. This clonotype has only a few counts. The antigen is not known. Input material: PBMCs. This clonotype was sampled from a human donor in good health (CMV status not recorded). Some clones in this sample may be carry-over from other donors' samples. This chain links TRBV28 with TRBJ2-7; D is unresolved. CDR3 DNA: TGTGCCAGCGGGATCCTACACCCCTACGAGCAGTACTTC. Residues: CASGILHPYEQYF.